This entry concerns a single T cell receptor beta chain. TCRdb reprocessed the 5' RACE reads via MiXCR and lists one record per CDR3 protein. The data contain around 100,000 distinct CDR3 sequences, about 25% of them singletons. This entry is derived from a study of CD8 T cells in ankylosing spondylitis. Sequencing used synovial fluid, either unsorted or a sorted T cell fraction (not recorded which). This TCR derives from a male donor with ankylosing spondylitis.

CDR3 DNA sequence: TGCAGCGCCGGACTAGCGTCCCGTGAGCAGTTCTTC. Protein sequence: CSAGLASREQFF. The chain uses TRBV29-1 and TRBJ2-1, with 9 bases that match TRBD2. The CDR3 has 12 amino acids. V lost 7 bases to trimming and J lost 9 bases; unmatched junction nucleotides: 7. Germline V gene data show CDR1 as SQVTM and CDR2 as ANQGSEA.